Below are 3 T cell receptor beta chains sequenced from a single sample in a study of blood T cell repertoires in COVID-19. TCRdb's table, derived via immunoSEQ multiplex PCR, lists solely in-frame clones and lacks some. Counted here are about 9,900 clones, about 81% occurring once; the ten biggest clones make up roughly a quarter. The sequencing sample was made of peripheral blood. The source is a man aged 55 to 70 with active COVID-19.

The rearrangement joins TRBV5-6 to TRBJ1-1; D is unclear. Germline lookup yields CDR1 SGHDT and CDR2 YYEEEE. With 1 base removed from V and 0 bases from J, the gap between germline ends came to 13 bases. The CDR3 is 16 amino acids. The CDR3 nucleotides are TGTGCCAGCAGCTTGCTTCAGATGGTGATGAACACTGAAGCTTTCTTT. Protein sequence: CASSLLQMVMNTEAFF.

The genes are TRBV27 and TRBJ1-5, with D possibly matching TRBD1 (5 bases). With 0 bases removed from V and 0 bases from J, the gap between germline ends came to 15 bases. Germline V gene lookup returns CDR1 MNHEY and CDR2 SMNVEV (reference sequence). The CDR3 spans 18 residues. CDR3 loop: CASSLSGRVGRSNQPQHF. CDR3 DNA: TGTGCCAGCAGTTTATCCGGCAGGGTTGGTCGTAGCAATCAGCCCCAGCATTTT.

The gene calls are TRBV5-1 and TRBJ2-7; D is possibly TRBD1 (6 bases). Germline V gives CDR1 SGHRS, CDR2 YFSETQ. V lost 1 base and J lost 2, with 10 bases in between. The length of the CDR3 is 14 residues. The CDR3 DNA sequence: TGCGCCAGCAGCTTGAACAGGGTCACCTACGAGCAGTACTTC. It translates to CASSLNRVTYEQYF.